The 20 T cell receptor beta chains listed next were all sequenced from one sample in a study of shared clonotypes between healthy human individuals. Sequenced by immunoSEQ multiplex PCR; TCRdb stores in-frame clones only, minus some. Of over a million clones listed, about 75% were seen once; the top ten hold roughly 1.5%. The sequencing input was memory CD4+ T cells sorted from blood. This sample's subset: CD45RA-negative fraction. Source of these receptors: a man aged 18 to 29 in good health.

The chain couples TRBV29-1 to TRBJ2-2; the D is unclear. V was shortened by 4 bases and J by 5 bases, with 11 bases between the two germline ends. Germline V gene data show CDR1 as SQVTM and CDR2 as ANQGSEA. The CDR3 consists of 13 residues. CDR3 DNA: TGCAGCGTTGGATGGTTGGGAACCGGGGAGCTGTTTTTT. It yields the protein CSVGWLGTGELFF.

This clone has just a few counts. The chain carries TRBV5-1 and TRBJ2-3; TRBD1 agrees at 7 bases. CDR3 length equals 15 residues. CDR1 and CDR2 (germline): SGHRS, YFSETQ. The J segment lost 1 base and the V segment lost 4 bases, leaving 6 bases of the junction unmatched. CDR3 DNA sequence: TGCGCCAGCAGCACGACAGGGAGCGGCACAGATACGCAGTATTTT. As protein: CASSTTGSGTDTQYF.

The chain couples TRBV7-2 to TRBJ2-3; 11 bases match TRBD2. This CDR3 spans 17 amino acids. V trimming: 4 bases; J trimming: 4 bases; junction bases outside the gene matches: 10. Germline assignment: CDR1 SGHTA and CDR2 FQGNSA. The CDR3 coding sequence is TGTGCCAGCAGCTCTCAGCCTAGCGGGAGGCCAGCAGATACGCAGTATTTT. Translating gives CASSSQPSGRPADTQYF.

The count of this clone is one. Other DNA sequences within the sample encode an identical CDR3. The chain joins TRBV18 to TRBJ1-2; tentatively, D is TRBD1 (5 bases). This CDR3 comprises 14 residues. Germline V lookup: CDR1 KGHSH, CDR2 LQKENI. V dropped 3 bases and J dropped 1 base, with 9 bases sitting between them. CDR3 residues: CASSPLQGNYGYTF. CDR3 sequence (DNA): TGTGCCAGCTCACCCTTGCAGGGTAACTATGGCTACACCTTC.

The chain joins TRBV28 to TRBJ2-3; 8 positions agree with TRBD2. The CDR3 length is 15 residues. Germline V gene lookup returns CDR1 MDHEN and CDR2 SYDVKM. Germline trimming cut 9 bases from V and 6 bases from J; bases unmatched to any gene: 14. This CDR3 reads CASQLGRRGADTQYF. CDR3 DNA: TGTGCCAGTCAGTTGGGTAGGCGGGGGGCCGATACGCAGTATTTT. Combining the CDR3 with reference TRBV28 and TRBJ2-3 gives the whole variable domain DVKVTQSSRYLVKRTGEKVFLECVQDMDHENMFWYRQDPGLGLRLIYFSYDVKMKEKGDIPEGYSVSREKKERFSLILESASTNQTSMYLCASQLGRRGADTQYFGPGTRLTVL.

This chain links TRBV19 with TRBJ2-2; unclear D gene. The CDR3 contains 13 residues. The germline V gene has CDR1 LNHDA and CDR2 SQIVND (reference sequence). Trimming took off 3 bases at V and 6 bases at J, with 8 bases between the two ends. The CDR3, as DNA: TGTGCCAGTAGTATGGGTGTCCCCGGGGAGCTGTTTTTT. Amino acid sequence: CASSMGVPGELFF.

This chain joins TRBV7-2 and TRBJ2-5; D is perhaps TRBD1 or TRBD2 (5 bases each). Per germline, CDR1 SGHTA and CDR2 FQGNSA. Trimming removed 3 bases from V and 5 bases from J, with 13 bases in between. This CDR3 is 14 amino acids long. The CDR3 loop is CASSFLSGTETQYF. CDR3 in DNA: TGTGCCAGCAGCTTCTTATCAGGGACCGAGACCCAGTACTTC.

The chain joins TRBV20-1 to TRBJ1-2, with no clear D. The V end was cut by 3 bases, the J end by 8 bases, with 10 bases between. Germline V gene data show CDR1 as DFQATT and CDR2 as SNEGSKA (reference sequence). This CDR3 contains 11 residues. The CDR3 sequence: CSASMGSGYTF. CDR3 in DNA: TGCAGTGCTAGCATGGGGAGCGGCTACACCTTC.

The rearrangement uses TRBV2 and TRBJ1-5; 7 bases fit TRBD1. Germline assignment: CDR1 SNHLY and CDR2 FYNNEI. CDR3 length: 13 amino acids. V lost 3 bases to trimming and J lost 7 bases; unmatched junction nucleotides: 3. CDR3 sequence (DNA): TGTGCCAGCAGTGACGACAGGGAACAGCCCCAGCATTTT. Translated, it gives CASSDDREQPQHF.

The CDR3 sequence: CASSLVGASYEQYF. The CDR3 DNA is TGTGCCAGCAGCTTGGTTGGGGCCTCCTACGAGCAGTACTTC. The rearrangement uses TRBV5-6 and TRBJ2-7; TRBD1 is a possible D gene (5 bases). This CDR3 is 14 amino acids long. Germline CDR1 reads SGHDT; CDR2 reads YYEEEE. V was shortened by 0 bases and J by 0 bases, with 7 bases between the two germline ends.

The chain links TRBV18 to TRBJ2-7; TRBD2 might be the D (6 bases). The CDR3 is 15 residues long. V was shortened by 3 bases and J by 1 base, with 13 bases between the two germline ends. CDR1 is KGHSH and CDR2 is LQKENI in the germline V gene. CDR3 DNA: TGTGCCAGCTCACCGGGGCGGGATAGTTCCTACGAGCAGTACTTC. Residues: CASSPGRDSSYEQYF.

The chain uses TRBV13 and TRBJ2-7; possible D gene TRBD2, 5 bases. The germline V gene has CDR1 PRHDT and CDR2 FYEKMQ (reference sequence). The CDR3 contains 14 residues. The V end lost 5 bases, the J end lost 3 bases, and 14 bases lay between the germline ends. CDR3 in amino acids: CASSVRGARYEQYF. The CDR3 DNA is TGTGCCAGCAGCGTCCGGGGAGCCCGCTACGAGCAGTACTTC.

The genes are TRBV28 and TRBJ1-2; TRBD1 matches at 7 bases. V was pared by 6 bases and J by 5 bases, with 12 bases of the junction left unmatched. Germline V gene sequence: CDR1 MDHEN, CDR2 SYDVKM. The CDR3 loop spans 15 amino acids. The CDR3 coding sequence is TGTGCCAGCAGCCCCCTCCGGACAGGAATTTATGGCTACACCTTC. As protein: CASSPLRTGIYGYTF.

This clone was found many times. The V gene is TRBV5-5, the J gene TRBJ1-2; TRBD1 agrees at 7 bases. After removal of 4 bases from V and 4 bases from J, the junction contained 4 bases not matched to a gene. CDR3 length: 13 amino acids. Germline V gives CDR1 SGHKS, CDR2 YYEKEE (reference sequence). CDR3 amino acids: CASSPGTVYGYTF. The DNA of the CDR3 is TGTGCCAGCAGCCCCGGGACAGTCTATGGCTACACCTTC.

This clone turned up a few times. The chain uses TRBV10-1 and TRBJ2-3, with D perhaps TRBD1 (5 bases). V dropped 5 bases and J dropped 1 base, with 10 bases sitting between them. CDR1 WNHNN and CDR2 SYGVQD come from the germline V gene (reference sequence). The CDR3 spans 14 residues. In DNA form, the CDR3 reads TGCGCCAGCAGTCGAGACAGACGCACAGATACGCAGTATTTT. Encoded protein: CASSRDRRTDTQYF.

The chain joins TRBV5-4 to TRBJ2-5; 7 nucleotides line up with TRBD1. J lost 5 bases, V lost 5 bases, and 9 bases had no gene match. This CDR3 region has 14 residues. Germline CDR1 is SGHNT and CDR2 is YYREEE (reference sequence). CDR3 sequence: CASRDWTGWETQYF. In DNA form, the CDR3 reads TGTGCCAGCAGGGACTGGACAGGTTGGGAGACCCAGTACTTC.

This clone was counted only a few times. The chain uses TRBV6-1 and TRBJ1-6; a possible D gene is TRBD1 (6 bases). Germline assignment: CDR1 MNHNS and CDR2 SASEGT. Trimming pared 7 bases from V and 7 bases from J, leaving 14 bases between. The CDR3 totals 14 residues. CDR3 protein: CASNTGSENSPLHF. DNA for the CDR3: TGTGCCAGCAATACAGGGTCGGAGAATTCACCCCTCCACTTT.

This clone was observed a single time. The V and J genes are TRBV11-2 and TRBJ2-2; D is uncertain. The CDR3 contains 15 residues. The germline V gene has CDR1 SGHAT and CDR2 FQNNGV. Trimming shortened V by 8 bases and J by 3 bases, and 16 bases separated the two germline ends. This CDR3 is CASLPGRYDTGELFF. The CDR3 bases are TGTGCCAGCCTCCCGGGTCGGTACGACACCGGGGAGCTGTTTTTT.

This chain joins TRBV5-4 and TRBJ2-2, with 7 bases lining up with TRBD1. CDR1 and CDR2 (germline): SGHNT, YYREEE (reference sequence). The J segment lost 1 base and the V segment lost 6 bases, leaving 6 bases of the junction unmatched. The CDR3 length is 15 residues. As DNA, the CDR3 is TGTGCCAGCACCCAGACAGGGCAGAACACCGGGGAGCTGTTTTTT. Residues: CASTQTGQNTGELFF.

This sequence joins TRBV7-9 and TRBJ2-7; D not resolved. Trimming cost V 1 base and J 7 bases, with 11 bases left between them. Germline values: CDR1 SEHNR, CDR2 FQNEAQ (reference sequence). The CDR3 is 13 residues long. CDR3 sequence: CASSLGSVGEQYF. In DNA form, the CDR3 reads TGTGCCAGCAGCTTAGGCTCCGTGGGGGAGCAGTACTTC.